This record looks at one TCR beta chain sequence and its context. Its antigen is not identified. Compared with germline, one end of the junction differs, possibly owing to a read error. TCRdb analysed the 5' RACE reads with MiXCR anew, one entry per CDR3 protein. This sample has around 1.7 million distinct CDR3 sequences; under 35% occur once, and the top ten carry roughly 0.3%. These data originate in a study of identical twins. Study outcomes and limitations: Insertions ran lower in abundant cord blood beta clonotypes, though not in memory repertoires.

Sequencing was done on a sample of cord blood. The TCR sequence derives from a newborn girl in good health.

The CDR3 DNA is TGCGCCAGCAACTTGACAGGCCAATACAACTATGGCTACACCTTC. It specifies CASNLTGQYNYGYTF. This chain connects TRBV5-1 to TRBJ1-2; tentative D call: TRBD1 (6 bases). The CDR3 contains 15 residues. The V gene's germline CDR1 is SGHRS and CDR2 YFSETQ.